Presented here are 15 T cell receptor beta chains from one specimen sequenced in a study of beta chain features in type 1 diabetes. General study results and limits: In all four CD4+ subsets, TCRB CDR3 length was significantly, moderately reduced in type 1 diabetes.

No antigen is known for these receptors. Every bit of the isolated RNA underwent reverse transcription, so sequencing read expressed TCRB transcripts. TCRdb's table, derived via immunoSEQ multiplex PCR, lists solely in-frame clones and lacks some. Of 280,000 or so clones in the sample, 15% were seen once. Sequencing was performed on naive CD4+ T cells from blood. Source of these receptors: a young man with type 1 diabetes.

J is TRBJ2-7 and V is TRBV30; D possibly corresponds to TRBD1 (5 bases). The CDR3 is made up of 14 amino acids. Per germline, CDR1 GTSNPN and CDR2 SVGIG (reference sequence). Trimming removed 1 base from V and 6 bases from J, with 16 bases in between. The CDR3 loop reads CAWSGQGPPREQYF. The CDR3 region has the DNA TGTGCCTGGAGTGGCCAGGGCCCCCCACGCGAGCAGTACTTC.

This clone showed up just a few times. The rearrangement links TRBV5-6 to TRBJ1-5; 8 nucleotides align to TRBD1. The germline V gene has CDR1 SGHDT and CDR2 YYEEEE. V lost 3 bases to trimming and J lost 2 bases; unmatched junction nucleotides: 7. The CDR3 spans 16 residues. In DNA form, the CDR3 reads TGTGCCAGCAGCTCCGACAGGGGTAGGGGCAATCAGCCCCAGCATTTT. This sequence encodes CASSSDRGRGNQPQHF.

V and J are TRBV2 and TRBJ2-1; TRBD2 agrees at 7 bases. Trimming cost V 5 bases and J 9 bases; bases outside gene matches: 16. The CDR3 has 16 amino acids. CDR1 and CDR2 (germline): SNHLY, FYNNEI. CDR3 sequence: CASSSLVTVAGSEQFF. CDR3 DNA sequence: TGTGCCAGCAGTTCGCTGGTTACCGTAGCGGGCAGTGAGCAGTTCTTC.

The table lists this clone with a few counts. The chain couples TRBV19 to TRBJ1-5, with D possibly TRBD1 on 5 matching bases. With 5 bases removed from V and 5 bases from J, the gap between germline ends came to 13 bases. The germline CDR1 and CDR2 sequences are LNHDA and SQIVND (reference sequence). CDR3 size: 14 residues. The CDR3 DNA is TGTGCCAGTAGTCCGGGACTACCCTATCAGCCCCAGCATTTT. Translated, it gives CASSPGLPYQPQHF.

V is TRBV27 and J is TRBJ2-5, with TRBD2 matching 10 bases. Germline CDR1 is MNHEY and CDR2 is SMNVEV (reference sequence). This CDR3 comprises 16 residues. V lost 4 bases and J lost 1; bases outside the gene matches: 6. CDR3 region: CASSSKREGPQETQYF. The CDR3 DNA is TGTGCCAGCAGTTCAAAGCGGGAGGGCCCCCAAGAGACCCAGTACTTC.

This clone was counted between two and nine times. V usage is TRBV2 and J usage is TRBJ2-5; TRBD2 aligns across 10 bases. Germline V lookup: CDR1 SNHLY, CDR2 FYNNEI. Unmatched junction bases numbered 12, after V lost 6 bases and J lost 5 bases. The CDR3 has 16 amino acids. CDR3 region: CASSPILAGRGETQYF. CDR3 in DNA: TGTGCCAGCAGCCCCATACTAGCGGGGCGAGGGGAGACCCAGTACTTC.

The V call is TRBV6-4, the J call TRBJ2-3; 13 nucleotides match TRBD2. CDR3 length: 15 residues. The ends lost 5 bases at V and 4 bases at J; junction bases unmatched: 3. Germline loops: CDR1 MRHNA, CDR2 SNTAGT. Here the CDR3 DNA reads TGTGCCAGCAGTCGGACTAGCGGGAGCCCAGATACGCAGTATTTT. Translated: CASSRTSGSPDTQYF.

This clone has just a few counts. This rearrangement joins TRBV6-5 to TRBJ1-6; D may be TRBD1 (5 bases). Trimming pared 0 bases from V and 12 bases from J, leaving 12 bases between. The CDR3 covers 14 residues. The germline V gene encodes CDR1 MNHEY and CDR2 SVGAGI. CDR3 in amino acids: CASSYSGSGRPLHF. CDR3 bases: TGTGCCAGCAGTTACTCGGGGTCAGGGCGACCCCTCCACTTT.

This clone was detected a few times. V is TRBV7-2 and J is TRBJ2-3; TRBD2 matches at 7 bases. The CDR3 runs to 14 residues. Per germline, CDR1 SGHTA and CDR2 FQGNSA. With V trimmed by 4 bases and J by 0 bases, 1 base remained unmatched. CDR3 sequence (DNA): TGTGCCAGCAGCTGGGGGGGGAGCACAGATACGCAGTATTTT. This encodes CASSWGGSTDTQYF.

The chain links TRBV28 to TRBJ2-7; 7 bases line up with TRBD2. The germline V gene has CDR1 MDHEN and CDR2 SYDVKM. V lost 3 bases to trimming and J lost 2 bases; unmatched junction nucleotides: 13. The CDR3 totals 17 residues. The CDR3 loop is CASSLPSGPQWAYEQYF. CDR3 nucleotides: TGTGCCAGCAGTTTGCCTAGCGGCCCGCAGTGGGCCTACGAGCAGTACTTC.

The chain recombines TRBV5-1 with TRBJ2-7, with 10 bases that match TRBD2. The ends lost 1 base at V and 2 bases at J; junction bases unmatched: 6. CDR1 is SGHRS, CDR2 YFSETQ, per germline. CDR3 length equals 16 residues. As DNA, the CDR3 is TGCGCCAGCAGCTTGTCTAGCGGGGGCCTCCCCTACGAGCAGTACTTC. Protein product: CASSLSSGGLPYEQYF.

This clone was counted a few times. The genes are TRBV7-2 and TRBJ2-5; 7 bases map to TRBD1. This CDR3 has 14 residues. The ends lost 1 base at V and 7 bases at J; junction bases unmatched: 6. Per germline, CDR1 SGHTA and CDR2 FQGNSA. CDR3 nucleotides: TGTGCCAGCAGCTTAGAAGGGGGCTTATGGACCCAGTACTTC. Amino acid sequence: CASSLEGGLWTQYF.

The chain has TRBV7-9 and TRBJ2-3; D ambiguous. The CDR3 extends over 13 amino acids. Trimming took off 0 bases at V and 6 bases at J, with 7 bases between the two ends. Germline CDR1 is SEHNR and CDR2 is FQNEAQ (reference sequence). CDR3 residues: CASSLASPDTQYF. CDR3 nucleotide sequence: TGTGCCAGCAGCTTAGCGTCCCCGGATACGCAGTATTTT.

The table lists this clone with a few counts. This rearrangement joins TRBV9 to TRBJ2-1; possibly TRBD2 for D (5 bases). Deletions cut 0 bases from V and 5 bases from J, with 6 bases between. Germline V gives CDR1 SGDLS, CDR2 YYNGEE. This CDR3 comprises 13 residues. DNA for the CDR3: TGTGCCAGCAGCGTAGTGGGAGACAATGAGCAGTTCTTC. Translation gives CASSVVGDNEQFF.

This clone was seen more than once but under ten times. The rearrangement uses TRBV5-1 and TRBJ2-2, with D maybe TRBD2 (5 bases). This CDR3 comprises 14 residues. Germline lookup yields CDR1 SGHRS and CDR2 YFSETQ. V was shortened by 1 base and J by 7 bases, with 11 bases between the two germline ends. CDR3 nucleotide sequence: TGCGCCAGCAGCTTGCTTAGCGTCGTCGGGGAGCTGTTTTTT. It encodes CASSLLSVVGELFF.